This entry concerns a single T cell receptor beta chain. Antigen: not known. The data are from a study of cytomegalovirus exposure and HLA in healthy donors. Study-wide findings and caveats: Within the approximately 110 validation repertoires, first-cohort TCR clusters tended to co-occur, according to a later analysis.

It was the 120-subject validation cohort, separate from the roughly 700-subject first cohort, to which the donors belonged. The data were produced by immunoSEQ multiplex PCR, yet TCRdb's version contains in-frame clones alone and is incomplete. This sample has some 260,000 clones, with roughly 91% found just once. Germline V gene sequence: CDR1 MNHNY, CDR2 SVGAGI (reference sequence). V was clipped by 4 bases and J by 1 base; unmatched bases: 6. The CDR3 consists of 16 residues. Sequencing was done on a sample of PBMCs. The chain links TRBV6-6 to TRBJ2-3, with 9 nucleotides matching TRBD1. This clonotype originated in a woman in her twenties or thirties in good health and CMV-seronegative. The CDR3 DNA follows: TGTGCCAGCAGTTTCCCGGGACAGGGAGGCACAGATACGCAGTATTTT. Translated: CASSFPGQGGTDTQYF.